This entry lists 12 T cell receptor beta chains sequenced from one sample in a study of OX40 agonist ivuxolimab in advanced cancers. The library was produced with the immunoSEQ multiplex PCR assay. TCRdb provides this immuneACCESS table in a form limited to in-frame rearrangements. Some clones are lacking; in checked studies, under half of them reflect an unresolved V gene, and why the rest are absent is not known. This sample comprises some 77,000 clones, around 87% of them detected only once. 6.2% of the sample belongs to the ten largest clones. This material consisted of CD4+ or CD8+ T cells sorted from blood, taken in a trial of the OX40 agonist ivuxolimab. Every receptor here comes from an adult with an advanced solid tumor such as melanoma, head and neck, liver or kidney cancer.

The genes are TRBV19 and TRBJ2-1, with TRBD2 matching 12 bases. V gave up 7 bases and J gave up 2 bases; unmatched junction bases: 6. The CDR3 has 16 residues. CDR1 is LNHDA and CDR2 is SQIVND in the germline V gene (reference sequence). CDR3 sequence: CASNPGLAGTYNEQFF. The DNA for the CDR3 is TGTGCCAGTAACCCGGGACTAGCGGGCACCTACAATGAGCAGTTCTTC.

The chain carries TRBV5-1 and TRBJ2-5; no clear D. CDR1 is SGHRS, CDR2 YFSETQ, per germline. V lost 4 bases to trimming and J lost 7 bases, with 20 bases between them. CDR3 length: 15 residues. The CDR3 DNA follows: TGCGCCAGCAGCCCTGAAGTGAAAGTCACGGCGACCCAGTACTTC. It specifies CASSPEVKVTATQYF.

The CDR3 region has the DNA TGTGCCAGTAGTACCCCGGGGGAAGTCACTCAAGAGACCCAGTACTTC. This gives the protein CASSTPGEVTQETQYF. The chain recombines TRBV19 with TRBJ2-5; the D gene is possibly TRBD2 (6 bases). CDR1 and CDR2 (germline): LNHDA, SQIVND (reference sequence). This CDR3 comprises 16 residues. Trimming took 4 bases from V and 2 from J, leaving 17 bases between them.

This clone has a single count. J is TRBJ2-7 and V is TRBV6-6; 9 bases agree with TRBD1. Germline values: CDR1 MNHNY, CDR2 SVGAGI (reference sequence). The V gene end was trimmed by 4 bases and the J gene end by 5 bases; junction bases not matched to a gene: 6. This CDR3 has 14 residues. This chain's CDR3 is CASSSRDRVHEQYF. The CDR3 region has the DNA TGTGCCAGCAGTTCCCGGGACAGGGTCCACGAGCAGTACTTC.

This clone was detected a few times. The chain is built from TRBV6-1 and TRBJ2-7, with 8 bases matching TRBD1. This CDR3 is 14 amino acids long. CDR1 is MNHNS, CDR2 SASEGT, per germline. J gave up 3 bases and V 7 bases, and 8 bases lay outside the gene matches. CDR3 protein: CASNPRGTGYEQYF. CDR3 DNA: TGTGCCAGCAACCCTAGAGGGACAGGCTACGAGCAGTACTTC.

The gene calls are TRBV5-4 and TRBJ1-2, with D maybe TRBD1 (5 bases). Germline V gives CDR1 SGHNT, CDR2 YYREEE (reference sequence). The CDR3 spans 12 residues. V lost 4 bases, J lost 6 bases, and 10 bases lay in between. CDR3 coding DNA: TGTGCCAGCAGCCAACCGACAGATGGCTACACCTTC. Its protein is CASSQPTDGYTF.

The chain carries TRBV29-1 and TRBJ1-2; D is uncertain. V lost 4 bases and J lost 3, with 9 bases in between. The germline gives CDR1 SQVTM, CDR2 ANQGSEA. This CDR3 is built from 12 residues. CDR3 sequence (DNA): TGCAGCGTTGCCGGGAATTACTATGGCTACACCTTC. Amino acids: CSVAGNYYGYTF.

This clone has just one count. The chain recombines TRBV19 with TRBJ2-3; 14 bases line up with TRBD2. CDR3 length equals 18 residues. Germline-derived CDR1 and CDR2 are LNHDA and SQIVND (reference sequence). J was trimmed by 1 base and V by 4 bases; bases with no gene match: 7. CDR3 protein: CASSTGTSGGLGTDTQYF. CDR3 nucleotide sequence: TGTGCCAGTAGTACCGGGACTAGCGGGGGTTTGGGCACAGATACGCAGTATTTT.

This chain uses TRBV28 with TRBJ1-1, with D unclear. Between the trimmed V and J ends, which lost 2 bases and 12 bases, there was a span of 16 bases. The germline V gene encodes CDR1 MDHEN and CDR2 SYDVKM. The CDR3 contains 13 residues. For the CDR3, the DNA is TGTGCCAGCAGTTTAAGGATGGCATCGGGAACTTTCTTT. This codes for CASSLRMASGTFF. The full variable domain, in which reference TRBV28 and TRBJ1-1 provide the parts outside the CDR3, is DVKVTQSSRYLVKRTGEKVFLECVQDMDHENMFWYRQDPGLGLRLIYFSYDVKMKEKGDIPEGYSVSREKKERFSLILESASTNQTSMYLCASSLRMASGTFFGQGTRLTVV.

The rearrangement uses TRBV6-5 and TRBJ2-6; D remains ambiguous. The V gene's germline CDR1 is MNHEY and CDR2 SVGAGI. V was trimmed by 2 bases and J by 0 bases, leaving 8 bases between them. The CDR3 length is 16 residues. CDR3 DNA: TGTGCCAGCAGTTACCCTACGATCTCTGGGGCCAACGTCCTGACTTTC. Protein product: CASSYPTISGANVLTF.

This sequence joins TRBV27 and TRBJ2-4, with 8 nucleotides matching TRBD1. CDR3 length equals 15 residues. V was pared by 11 bases and J by 1 base, with 10 bases of the junction left unmatched. CDR1 and CDR2 (germline): MNHEY, SMNVEV (reference sequence). The CDR3 bases are TGTGCCGGCAACCATTACAGGGGGGCCAAAAACATTCAGTACTTC. This encodes CAGNHYRGAKNIQYF.

The V and J genes are TRBV15 and TRBJ1-5; TRBD1 might be the D (6 bases). The germline V and J ends were trimmed by 0 bases and 2 bases, with 17 bases remaining between them. The CDR3 is 18 residues long. Germline values: CDR1 LNHNV, CDR2 YYDKDF (reference sequence). DNA of the CDR3: TGTGCCACCAGCAGAGAGGTGGGAGACAGGCACCGCAATCAGCCCCAGCATTTT. It encodes CATSREVGDRHRNQPQHF.